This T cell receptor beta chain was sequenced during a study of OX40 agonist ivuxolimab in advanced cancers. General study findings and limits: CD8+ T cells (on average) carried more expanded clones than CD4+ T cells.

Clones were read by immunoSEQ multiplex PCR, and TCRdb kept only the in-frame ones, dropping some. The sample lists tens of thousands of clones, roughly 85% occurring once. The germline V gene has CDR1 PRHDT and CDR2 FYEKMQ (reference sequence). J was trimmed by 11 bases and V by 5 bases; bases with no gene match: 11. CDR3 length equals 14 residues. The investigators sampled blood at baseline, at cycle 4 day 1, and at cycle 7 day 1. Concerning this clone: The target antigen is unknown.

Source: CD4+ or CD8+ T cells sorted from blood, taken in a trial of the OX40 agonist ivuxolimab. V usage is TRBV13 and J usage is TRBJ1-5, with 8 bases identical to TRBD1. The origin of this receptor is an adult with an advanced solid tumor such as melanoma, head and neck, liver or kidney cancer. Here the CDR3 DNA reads TGTGCCAGCAGCCGAGGTACAGGGGGGGAGGCCCAGCATTTT. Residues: CASSRGTGGEAQHF.